These 2 T cell receptor beta chains were sequenced from one sample in a study of T cells in localized non-small cell lung cancer. Produced via immunoSEQ multiplex PCR; TCRdb's table is partial and in-frame only. Counted here are 65,000 or so clones, 75% to 85% occurring once; the ten biggest clones make up around 4.8%. The sequencing here drew on PBMCs, taken before any cancer treatment. The receptors derive from a man aged 35 to 69 with stage II lung adenocarcinoma.

This clone was observed a few times. This chain joins TRBV10-2 and TRBJ1-4; 8 bases map to TRBD1. With V trimmed by 6 bases and J by 8 bases, 5 bases remained unmatched. This CDR3 is built from 13 residues. Germline lookup yields CDR1 WSHSY and CDR2 SAAADI. CDR3 bases: TGCGCCAGCAGGGGAAGGACAGGGGAAAAACTGTTTTTT. It encodes CASRGRTGEKLFF.

A note on this clone: Compared with germline, one end of the junction differs, possibly owing to a read error. V usage is TRBV7-9 and J usage is TRBJ2-1, with D unclear. In germline, CDR1 is SEHNR, CDR2 FQNEAQ (reference sequence). The CDR3 extends over 13 amino acids. This CDR3 is CARSLGDYNEQFF. The CDR3 nucleotides read TGTGCCAGGAGCTTGGGTGACTACAATGAGCAGTTCTTC. The full variable domain, rest sourced from reference TRBV7-9 and TRBJ2-1, is DTGVSQNPRHKITKRGQNVTFRCDPISEHNRLYWYRQTLGQGPEFLTYFQNEAQLEKSRLLSDRFSAERPKGSFSTLEIQRTEQGDSAMYLCARSLGDYNEQFFGPGTRLTVL.